These 23 T cell receptor beta chains share one sample of origin, sequenced in a study of cytomegalovirus exposure and HLA in healthy donors. PCR employed 60 Vbeta and 13 Jbeta primers. The data were produced by immunoSEQ multiplex PCR, yet TCRdb's version contains in-frame clones alone and is incomplete. This repertoire shows about 180,000 clones, 76% found once; its top ten account for under 2%. Input material: PBMCs. The receptors stem from a man in his late teens or twenties in good health and CMV-seronegative.

V is TRBV2 and J is TRBJ1-3; no definite D call. The ends were cut back, 4 bases at V and 1 base at J, with 8 bases in the middle. Germline CDR1 SNHLY, CDR2 FYNNEI. The CDR3 is made up of 14 amino acids. CDR3 protein: CASSANSSGNTIYF. The CDR3 DNA is TGTGCCAGCAGTGCGAACAGTTCTGGAAACACCATATATTTT. Based on the CDR3 plus reference TRBV2 and TRBJ1-3, the full variable domain is EPEVTQTPSHQVTQMGQEVILRCVPISNHLYFYWYRQILGQKVEFLVSFYNNEISEKSEIFDDQFSVERPDGSNFTLKIRSTKLEDSAMYFCASSANSSGNTIYFGEGSWLTVV.

This clone is a singleton in its sample. The CDR3 loop reads CASSALLEAFF. The CDR3, as DNA: TGTGCCAGCAGTGCCCTCCTGGAAGCTTTCTTT. The genes are TRBV25-1 and TRBJ1-1; no firm D call. This CDR3 has 11 amino acids. Germline CDR1 is MGHDK and CDR2 is SYGVNS. The V and J ends lost 4 bases and 8 bases respectively, with 8 bases between them.

V gene TRBV5-1 combines with J gene TRBJ2-7; 7 bases line up with TRBD2. The V gene end was trimmed by 3 bases and the J gene end by 1 base; junction bases not matched to a gene: 7. The CDR3 totals 15 residues. CDR1 and CDR2 from the germline V gene are SGHRS and YFSETQ. The CDR3, as DNA: TGCGCCAGCAGCTCCGGACTAGATCCATCCTACGAGCAGTACTTC. Its protein product is CASSSGLDPSYEQYF.

This chain links TRBV30 with TRBJ1-1, with unresolved D. CDR3 length: 13 residues. In germline, CDR1 is GTSNPN, CDR2 SVGIG (reference sequence). Trimming removed 3 bases at V and 3 bases at J, with 11 bases between. The CDR3 nucleotides are TGTGCCTGGAGGCAGCCCGGGGACACTGAAGCTTTCTTT. It specifies CAWRQPGDTEAFF.

The rearrangement joins TRBV28 to TRBJ2-2; a possible D gene is TRBD1 (5 bases). V gave up 7 bases and J gave up 5 bases, with 14 bases separating them. CDR3 size: 14 residues. CDR1 MDHEN and CDR2 SYDVKM come from the germline V gene. The CDR3 here is CASTDSALTGELFF. The DNA for the CDR3 is TGTGCCAGCACCGACAGTGCGTTAACCGGGGAGCTGTTTTTT.

The V call is TRBV2, the J call TRBJ1-5, with D perhaps TRBD1 (6 bases). V lost 8 bases to trimming and J lost 2 bases, with 16 bases between them. CDR1 SNHLY and CDR2 FYNNEI come from the germline V gene. The CDR3 is made up of 15 amino acids. CDR3 in amino acids: CASGEQGAGNQPQHF. CDR3 nucleotide sequence: TGTGCCAGCGGGGAACAGGGAGCTGGCAATCAGCCCCAGCATTTT.

This rearrangement joins TRBV28 to TRBJ1-2; TRBD1 matches 12 bases. J lost 6 bases, V lost 3 bases, and 8 bases had no gene match. The CDR3 sequence is 16 residues long. Looked up from germline, CDR1 is MDHEN and CDR2 is SYDVKM. The CDR3 region has the DNA TGTGCCAGCAGTTTCCCTGGGGGGACAGGGGGCGATGGCTACACCTTC. Its protein product is CASSFPGGTGGDGYTF.

A single count supports this clone. The chain links TRBV27 to TRBJ2-7; possible D gene TRBD2, 5 bases. CDR1 is MNHEY, CDR2 SMNVEV, per germline (reference sequence). V was pared by 2 bases and J by 5 bases, with 16 bases between. This CDR3 has 15 amino acids. The CDR3 sequence is CASSLKGLPEDEQYF. The CDR3 region has the DNA TGTGCCAGCAGTTTAAAAGGACTCCCAGAGGACGAGCAGTACTTC.

V and J are TRBV11-1 and TRBJ2-6; D gene unclear. The CDR3 spans 15 residues. Germline V CDR1 and CDR2: SGHAT, FQDESV (reference sequence). Trimming shortened V by 2 bases and J by 1 base, and 6 bases separated the two germline ends. CDR3 loop: CASSLTRSGANVLTF. The CDR3 DNA sequence: TGTGCCAGCAGCTTAACAAGATCTGGGGCCAACGTCCTGACTTTC.

This rearrangement joins TRBV28 to TRBJ1-5, with D tentatively TRBD1 (6 bases). V lost 6 bases, J lost 2 bases, and 23 bases lay in between. Germline loops: CDR1 MDHEN, CDR2 SYDVKM. The CDR3 consists of 18 residues. CDR3 loop: CASSGRGSRPSRNQPQHF. CDR3 nucleotides: TGTGCCAGCAGCGGGAGGGGGAGTCGGCCCAGTCGCAATCAGCCCCAGCATTTT.

V is TRBV6-1 and J is TRBJ2-7; 12 bases fit TRBD2. Germline V gene sequence: CDR1 MNHNS, CDR2 SASEGT. V trimming: 6 bases; J trimming: 7 bases; junction bases outside the gene matches: 7. The CDR3 contains 14 residues. CDR3 region: CASSLLAGGVEQYF. CDR3 nucleotide sequence: TGTGCCAGCAGCCTTCTAGCGGGAGGGGTTGAGCAGTACTTC.

The gene calls are TRBV28 and TRBJ2-2; 8 nucleotides agree with TRBD1. The CDR3 spans 14 residues. J gave up 7 bases and V 6 bases, and 7 bases lay outside the gene matches. Looked up from germline, CDR1 is MDHEN and CDR2 is SYDVKM. The CDR3 spells CASRSRTGGGELFF. The CDR3, as DNA: TGTGCCAGCAGGTCGAGAACAGGGGGCGGGGAGCTGTTTTTT.

This clone has just one count. The gene calls are TRBV5-1 and TRBJ1-4, with a possible D match to TRBD1 (6 bases). The CDR3 runs 15 residues. Looked up from germline, CDR1 is SGHRS and CDR2 is YFSETQ. Trimming stripped 4 bases from V and 7 bases from J, with 17 bases between. The CDR3 loop is CASSDPVGAIEKLFF. Written as DNA, the CDR3 is TGCGCCAGCAGCGACCCAGTGGGGGCCATTGAAAAACTGTTTTTT.

V is TRBV19 and J is TRBJ2-7; a weak D match, TRBD1 (6 bases). Germline CDR1 is LNHDA and CDR2 is SQIVND (reference sequence). The CDR3 runs 14 residues. The V end lost 5 bases, the J end lost 9 bases, and 20 bases lay between the germline ends. The CDR3 protein is CASSSQGPIRGQYF. CDR3 in DNA: TGTGCCAGTAGTTCACAGGGCCCTATACGAGGGCAGTACTTC.

The gene calls are TRBV6-1 and TRBJ2-7; TRBD1 might be the D (5 bases). The germline V gene encodes CDR1 MNHNS and CDR2 SASEGT. The CDR3 is made up of 14 amino acids. V lost 4 bases, J lost 4 bases, and 14 bases lay in between. CDR3 sequence: CASSARRGPYEQYF. Written as DNA, the CDR3 is TGTGCCAGCAGTGCCAGAAGGGGCCCATACGAGCAGTACTTC.

The rearrangement joins TRBV5-1 to TRBJ2-3; D is perhaps TRBD2 (5 bases). Germline CDR1 is SGHRS and CDR2 is YFSETQ. This CDR3 comprises 16 residues. The V and J ends lost 0 bases and 0 bases respectively, with 11 bases between them. The CDR3 sequence is CASSLGRRGSTDTQYF. CDR3 DNA sequence: TGCGCCAGCAGCTTGGGGAGACGGGGAAGCACAGATACGCAGTATTTT.

CDR3 sequence: CASSHIMGDRPQETQYF. In DNA, the CDR3 is TGTGCCAGCAGCCACATCATGGGCGACAGGCCTCAAGAGACCCAGTACTTC. The chain couples TRBV7-8 to TRBJ2-5, with D possibly TRBD1 on 6 matching bases. Germline CDR1 and CDR2: SGHVS and FQNEAQ. The CDR3 runs to 17 residues. The V and J ends lost 5 bases and 2 bases respectively, with 21 bases between them.

The rearrangement links TRBV28 to TRBJ1-4, with D possibly being TRBD1 (6 bases). The CDR3 length is 19 residues. Germline-derived CDR1 and CDR2 are MDHEN and SYDVKM. V lost 5 bases to trimming and J lost 0 bases, with 22 bases between them. The CDR3 spells CASSPEDGGLGPTNEKLFF. CDR3 nucleotide sequence: TGTGCCAGCAGTCCCGAAGACGGGGGGCTTGGGCCAACTAATGAAAAACTGTTTTTT.

This clone was counted only a few times. The chain combines TRBV6-5 with TRBJ1-3; no clear D gene. Germline CDR1 reads MNHEY; CDR2 reads SVGAGI. The CDR3 consists of 13 residues. V lost 6 bases and J 4 bases, leaving 10 bases between the germline ends. The CDR3 sequence: CASSPKQGNTIYF. The CDR3 bases are TGTGCCAGCAGCCCAAAACAGGGAAACACCATATATTTT.

J is TRBJ1-1 and V is TRBV5-1; D gene unclear. Germline-derived CDR1 and CDR2 are SGHRS and YFSETQ. The CDR3 length is 16 residues. Trimming removed 0 bases at V and 0 bases at J, with 12 bases between. The CDR3 here is CASSLVYLRVNTEAFF. The CDR3 coding sequence is TGCGCCAGCAGCTTGGTTTATCTGAGGGTGAACACTGAAGCTTTCTTT. The entire variable domain, with the rest obtained from reference TRBV5-1 and TRBJ1-1, is as follows: KAGVTQTPRYLIKTRGQQVTLSCSPISGHRSVSWYQQTPGQGLQFLFEYFSETQRNKGNFPGRFSGRQFSNSRSEMNVSTLELGDSALYLCASSLVYLRVNTEAFFGQGTRLTVV.

This clone was seen a single time. V and J are TRBV28 and TRBJ2-7; D may be TRBD1 (5 bases). CDR3 length: 18 residues. Germline V CDR1 and CDR2: MDHEN, SYDVKM. V dropped 1 base and J dropped 3 bases, with 22 bases sitting between them. Here the CDR3 DNA reads TGTGCCAGCAGTTTATCCTCTCCGAATTTAGGTAGGGGCTACGAGCAGTACTTC. Translation: CASSLSSPNLGRGYEQYF.

This clone was detected once. The chain combines TRBV5-1 with TRBJ2-3, with D perhaps TRBD2 (5 bases). Germline V gene sequence: CDR1 SGHRS, CDR2 YFSETQ. This CDR3 has 14 residues. V was pared by 4 bases and J by 3 bases, with 12 bases between. The DNA of the CDR3 is TGCGCCAGCAGCCCCTCTAGCAGGACAGATACGCAGTATTTT. This gives the protein CASSPSSRTDTQYF.

This chain links TRBV18 with TRBJ1-4, with D hard to call. The CDR3 sequence is 16 residues long. Germline V gene data show CDR1 as KGHSH and CDR2 as LQKENI. V lost 3 bases and J 4 bases, leaving 15 bases between the germline ends. The CDR3 nucleotides are TGTGCCAGCTCACCTGAGGCACGGAGGATTAATGAAAAACTGTTTTTT. Encoded protein: CASSPEARRINEKLFF.